The next 27 T cell receptor beta chains were all read from a single sample in a study of cytomegalovirus exposure and HLA in healthy donors. A multiplex PCR was run with 60 Vbeta primers and 13 Jbeta primers. Clones were sequenced by immunoSEQ multiplex PCR, and TCRdb holds only the in-frame ones, with some missing. This sample carries 100,000 to 150,000 clones, 78% of them seen once, and the ten largest clones take approximately 11%. The sequencing sample was made of PBMCs. The receptor source for this set is a man aged 25-45 years in good health and CMV-seropositive.

This clone was found once. This chain uses TRBV2 with TRBJ2-3, with D possibly TRBD1 on 6 matching bases. Trimming removed 4 bases from V and 0 bases from J, with 11 bases in between. Germline CDR1 is SNHLY and CDR2 is FYNNEI. The CDR3 has 15 amino acids. The CDR3 loop reads CASSVETGSTDTQYF. CDR3 nucleotide sequence: TGTGCCAGCAGTGTGGAGACAGGAAGCACAGATACGCAGTATTTT.

The chain joins TRBV5-6 to TRBJ2-5, with 7 bases that match TRBD2. V trimming: 6 bases; J trimming: 4 bases; junction bases outside the gene matches: 9. Germline-derived CDR1 and CDR2 are SGHDT and YYEEEE. This CDR3 contains 14 residues. This chain's CDR3 is CASMGGRSRETQYF. DNA for the CDR3: TGTGCCAGCATGGGCGGGAGAAGCCGAGAGACCCAGTACTTC. Full variable domain (remainder filled in from reference TRBV5-6 and TRBJ2-5): DAGVTQSPTHLIKTRGQQVTLRCSPKSGHDTVSWYQQALGQGPQFIFQYYEEEERQRGNFPDRFSGHQFPNYSSELNVNALLLGDSALYLCASMGGRSRETQYFGPGTRLLVL.

J is TRBJ1-1 and V is TRBV27, with D perhaps TRBD1 (5 bases). The CDR3 is 15 residues long. Germline V gives CDR1 MNHEY, CDR2 SMNVEV (reference sequence). V shed 2 bases and J shed 10 bases, with 20 bases lying between them. CDR3 in DNA: TGTGCCAGCAGTTTAAGGTTCGGGAGACAGAAAGGAGCTTTCTTT. Protein: CASSLRFGRQKGAFF.

This clone occurred once. The chain has TRBV5-1 and TRBJ1-4, with TRBD1 matching 7 bases. The V segment lost 0 bases and the J segment 3 bases; nucleotides outside the gene matches: 2. CDR1 and CDR2 from the germline V gene are SGHRS and YFSETQ. CDR3 size: 15 residues. CDR3 protein: CASSLGDRANEKLFF. Here the CDR3 DNA reads TGCGCCAGCAGCTTGGGGGACAGAGCTAATGAAAAACTGTTTTTT. The full variable domain, completed using reference TRBV5-1 and TRBJ1-4, is KAGVTQTPRYLIKTRGQQVTLSCSPISGHRSVSWYQQTPGQGLQFLFEYFSETQRNKGNFPGRFSGRQFSNSRSEMNVSTLELGDSALYLCASSLGDRANEKLFFGSGTQLSVL.

A few counts support this clone. The rearrangement joins TRBV28 to TRBJ1-5; 8 bases agree with TRBD1. This CDR3 spans 15 amino acids. J gave up 5 bases and V 4 bases, and 7 bases lay outside the gene matches. Germline V gives CDR1 MDHEN, CDR2 SYDVKM. Written as DNA, the CDR3 is TGTGCCAGCAGTTCCGGACAGGGAGGGCATCAGCCCCAGCATTTT. It translates to CASSSGQGGHQPQHF.

The chain couples TRBV19 to TRBJ2-2; no reliable D call. The germline V gene encodes CDR1 LNHDA and CDR2 SQIVND (reference sequence). The CDR3 loop spans 14 amino acids. V was shortened by 1 base and J by 0 bases, with 3 bases between the two germline ends. The CDR3 spells CASSIASNTGELFF. In nucleotides, the CDR3 is TGTGCCAGTAGTATAGCGTCGAACACCGGGGAGCTGTTTTTT.

The V call is TRBV7-9, the J call TRBJ2-1, with unresolved D. The CDR3 runs to 14 residues. Germline-derived CDR1 and CDR2 are SEHNR and FQNEAQ (reference sequence). The V gene lost 3 bases and the J gene lost 0 bases, with 6 bases spanning the gap. The CDR3 DNA reads as TGTGCCAGCAGCTTGATGAGCTCCTACAATGAGCAGTTCTTC. It encodes CASSLMSSYNEQFF. Full variable domain (rest looked up from reference TRBV7-9 and TRBJ2-1): DTGVSQNPRHKITKRGQNVTFRCDPISEHNRLYWYRQTLGQGPEFLTYFQNEAQLEKSRLLSDRFSAERPKGSFSTLEIQRTEQGDSAMYLCASSLMSSYNEQFFGPGTRLTVL.

This rearrangement joins TRBV7-2 to TRBJ1-2; D is unclear. The CDR3 sequence is 13 residues long. Germline CDR1 is SGHTA and CDR2 is FQGNSA. Deletions cut 3 bases from V and 0 bases from J, with 5 bases between. The CDR3 loop is CASSLTPNYGYTF. The CDR3 DNA is TGTGCCAGCAGCTTGACACCTAACTATGGCTACACCTTC.

V usage is TRBV2 and J usage is TRBJ2-7; D is perhaps TRBD2 (6 bases). In germline, CDR1 is SNHLY, CDR2 FYNNEI. V shed 6 bases and J shed 0 bases, with 15 bases lying between them. The CDR3 sequence is 15 residues long. DNA of the CDR3: TGTGCCAGCAGCGATCGTGGTAGCGGCTCCTACGAGCAGTACTTC. It translates to CASSDRGSGSYEQYF.

This clone showed up just once. The chain uses TRBV27 and TRBJ1-1; D not resolved. CDR3 length equals 14 residues. With 3 bases removed from V and 2 bases from J, the gap between germline ends came to 10 bases. The germline CDR1 and CDR2 sequences are MNHEY and SMNVEV (reference sequence). Here the CDR3 DNA reads TGTGCCAGCAGTTTGAGGCCTCGAAACACTGAAGCTTTCTTT. Protein sequence: CASSLRPRNTEAFF.

The V gene is TRBV5-4, the J gene TRBJ2-1; 9 bases agree with TRBD2. CDR3 length equals 16 residues. Germline CDR1 and CDR2: SGHNT and YYREEE (reference sequence). With 3 bases clipped from V and 0 bases from J, the junction kept 4 bases outside the gene matches. The CDR3 nucleotides are TGTGCCAGCAGCTCTAGACTAGCGGACTCCTACAATGAGCAGTTCTTC. The encoded protein is CASSSRLADSYNEQFF.

The V call is TRBV30, the J call TRBJ1-1, with D unclear. From germline, CDR1 is GTSNPN and CDR2 SVGIG (reference sequence). V lost 0 bases, J lost 5 bases, and 10 bases lay in between. The CDR3 extends over 13 amino acids. The CDR3 DNA sequence: TGTGCCTGGAGTGTTTACGCGATAACTGAAGCTTTCTTT. Translation gives CAWSVYAITEAFF.

This chain links TRBV13 with TRBJ2-1; 11 nucleotides align to TRBD2. V trimming: 0 bases; J trimming: 10 bases; junction bases outside the gene matches: 5. Germline loops: CDR1 PRHDT, CDR2 FYEKMQ (reference sequence). The CDR3 covers 15 residues. The chain's CDR3 is CASSLGHSSGREQFF. The CDR3 DNA reads TGTGCCAGCAGCTTAGGCCATTCTAGCGGGAGGGAGCAGTTCTTC.

This clone was detected only once. V gene TRBV25-1 combines with J gene TRBJ1-2; D is unresolved. The ends were cut back, 4 bases at V and 0 bases at J, with 12 bases in the middle. CDR3 length equals 15 residues. Germline V gene lookup returns CDR1 MGHDK and CDR2 SYGVNS. CDR3 bases: TGTGCCAGCAGTGTTCTCCGCGGAGCTAACTATGGCTACACCTTC. This translates into CASSVLRGANYGYTF.

The chain joins TRBV4-3 to TRBJ2-7; 9 nucleotides align to TRBD2. Looked up from germline, CDR1 is LGHNA and CDR2 is YSLEER. V was clipped by 0 bases and J by 4 bases; unmatched bases: 4. The CDR3 totals 15 residues. CDR3 residues: CASSQDTAGGYEQYF. The CDR3 nucleotides read TGCGCCAGCAGCCAAGATACGGCGGGAGGGTACGAGCAGTACTTC.

The chain joins TRBV27 to TRBJ2-5; 11 bases are shared with TRBD2. Gene TRBJ2-7 matches the end of the DNA better, so the J call may be wrong. The CDR3 totals 21 residues. Germline lookup yields CDR1 MNHEY and CDR2 SMNVEV (reference sequence). The CDR3 here is CASSIVPSSGRTLKSSYEQYF. DNA for the CDR3: TGTGCCAGCAGTATAGTCCCCTCTAGCGGGAGGACACTAAAAAGCTCCTACGAGCAGTACTTC.

The chain uses TRBV5-6 and TRBJ2-7; the match to TRBD2 covers 10 bases. This CDR3 comprises 15 residues. Looked up from germline, CDR1 is SGHDT and CDR2 is YYEEEE. Unmatched junction bases numbered 2, after V lost 0 bases and J lost 2 bases. The CDR3 region has the DNA TGTGCCAGCAGCTTGGAACTAGCGGGACCCTACGAGCAGTACTTC. Translating gives CASSLELAGPYEQYF.

V is TRBV27 and J is TRBJ2-7; TRBD1 agrees at 12 bases. V gave up 0 bases and J gave up 6 bases; unmatched junction bases: 6. From germline, CDR1 is MNHEY and CDR2 SMNVEV (reference sequence). This CDR3 contains 16 residues. In DNA, the CDR3 is TGTGCCAGCAGTTTATCCGTGGGGACAGGGGGCCGCGAGCAGTACTTC. It yields the protein CASSLSVGTGGREQYF.

The chain carries TRBV19 and TRBJ1-4, with a weak D call TRBD1 (5 bases). Between the trimmed V and J ends, which lost 5 bases and 8 bases, there was a span of 18 bases. CDR1 and CDR2 (germline): LNHDA, SQIVND (reference sequence). CDR3 size: 15 residues. CDR3 sequence reads: CASSPSRPQGEKLFF. CDR3 coding DNA: TGTGCCAGTAGTCCGTCCCGGCCCCAGGGCGAAAAACTGTTTTTT.

The CDR3 is CASSFTSGASTDTQYF. The CDR3 nucleotides are TGTGCCAGCAGCTTTACTAGCGGTGCTAGCACAGATACGCAGTATTTT. The chain uses TRBV7-2 and TRBJ2-3; 8 bases are shared with TRBD2. With 3 bases clipped from V and 0 bases from J, the junction kept 5 bases outside the gene matches. The V gene's germline CDR1 is SGHTA and CDR2 FQGNSA. This CDR3 is built from 16 residues.

The gene calls are TRBV4-2 and TRBJ2-3; no firm D call. V was clipped by 0 bases and J by 3 bases, with 13 bases between them. There are 16 residues in the CDR3. The germline V gene encodes CDR1 LGHNA and CDR2 YNFKEQ. The CDR3 nucleotides are TGTGCCAGCAGCCAAGAGAAGGAGATCGGTACAGATACGCAGTATTTT. This codes for CASSQEKEIGTDTQYF.

The chain is built from TRBV27 and TRBJ2-3, with 7 bases identical to TRBD2. J was trimmed by 3 bases and V by 5 bases; bases with no gene match: 17. CDR3 length: 18 residues. From germline, CDR1 is MNHEY and CDR2 SMNVEV (reference sequence). The CDR3 sequence is CASSPASGRIGVTDTQYF. In nucleotides, the CDR3 is TGTGCCAGCAGTCCGGCTAGCGGTCGCATTGGGGTGACAGATACGCAGTATTTT.

J is TRBJ1-5 and V is TRBV28; a weak D match, TRBD1 (6 bases). CDR1 and CDR2 (germline): MDHEN, SYDVKM. V was cut by 5 bases and J by 2 bases, with 13 bases left in between. The length of the CDR3 is 15 residues. The CDR3 loop is CASSAAGGGNQPQHF. The CDR3 DNA reads as TGTGCCAGCAGTGCCGCGGGGGGCGGCAATCAGCCCCAGCATTTT.

The CDR3 bases are TGCGCCAGCAGATTAGGGGGCGGCTCTGAAGCTTTCTTT. Protein: CASRLGGGSEAFF. The chain joins TRBV5-1 to TRBJ1-1; 7 bases are shared with TRBD1. The CDR3 loop spans 13 amino acids. Per germline, CDR1 SGHRS and CDR2 YFSETQ. The J segment lost 6 bases and the V segment lost 5 bases, leaving 7 bases of the junction unmatched.

J is TRBJ1-1 and V is TRBV18; D is uncertain. V was trimmed by 4 bases and J by 0 bases, leaving 9 bases between them. There are 14 residues in the CDR3. Germline lookup yields CDR1 KGHSH and CDR2 LQKENI. The CDR3 bases are TGTGCCAGCTCACATGACTACTTGAACACTGAAGCTTTCTTT. This codes for CASSHDYLNTEAFF.

The chain links TRBV19 to TRBJ2-7, with 10 bases aligning to TRBD1. Unmatched junction bases numbered 7, after V lost 5 bases and J lost 3 bases. Germline CDR1 is LNHDA and CDR2 is SQIVND (reference sequence). The length of the CDR3 is 15 residues. DNA of the CDR3: TGTGCCAGTAGTCCTCGTGGGACAGGGGTCTACGAGCAGTACTTC. This codes for CASSPRGTGVYEQYF.

The chain joins TRBV27 to TRBJ2-7; 9 bases line up with TRBD2. CDR1 and CDR2 (germline): MNHEY, SMNVEV (reference sequence). This CDR3 spans 15 amino acids. Trimming took 3 bases from V and 0 from J; bases not matched to a gene: 3. The CDR3 coding sequence is TGTGCCAGCAGTTTTCAAGCGGGGGGCTCCTACGAGCAGTACTTC. This sequence encodes CASSFQAGGSYEQYF.